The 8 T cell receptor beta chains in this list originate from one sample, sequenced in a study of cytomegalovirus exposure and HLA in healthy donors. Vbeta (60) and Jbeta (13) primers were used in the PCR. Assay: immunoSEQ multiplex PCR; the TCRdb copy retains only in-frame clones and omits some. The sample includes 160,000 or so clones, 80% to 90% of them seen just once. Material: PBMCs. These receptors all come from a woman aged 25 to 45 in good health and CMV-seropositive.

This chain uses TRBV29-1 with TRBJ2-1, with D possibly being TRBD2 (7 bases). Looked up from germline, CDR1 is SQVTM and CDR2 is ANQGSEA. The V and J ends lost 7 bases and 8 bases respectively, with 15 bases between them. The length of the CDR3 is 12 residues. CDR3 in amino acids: CSAEGGPDEQFF. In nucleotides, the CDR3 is TGCAGCGCAGAGGGGGGGCCGGATGAGCAGTTCTTC.

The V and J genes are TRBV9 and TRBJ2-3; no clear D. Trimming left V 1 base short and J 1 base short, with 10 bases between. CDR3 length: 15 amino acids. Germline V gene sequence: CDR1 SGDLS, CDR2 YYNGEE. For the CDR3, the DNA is TGTGCCAGCAGCGTAAGGCCGGGTGGCACAGATACGCAGTATTTT. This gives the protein CASSVRPGGTDTQYF. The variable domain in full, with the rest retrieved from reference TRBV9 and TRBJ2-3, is DSGVTQTPKHLITATGQRVTLRCSPRSGDLSVYWYQQSLDQGLQFLIQYYNGEERAKGNILERFSAQQFPDLHSELNLSSLELGDSALYFCASSVRPGGTDTQYFGPGTRLTVL.

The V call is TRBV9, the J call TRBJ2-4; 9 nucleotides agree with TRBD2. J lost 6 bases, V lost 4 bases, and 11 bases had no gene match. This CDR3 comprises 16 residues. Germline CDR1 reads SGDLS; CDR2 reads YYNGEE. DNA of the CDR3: TGTGCCAGCAGCCCAGCGGGGGGCCTTAGCGGAAACATTCAGTACTTC. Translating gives CASSPAGGLSGNIQYF.

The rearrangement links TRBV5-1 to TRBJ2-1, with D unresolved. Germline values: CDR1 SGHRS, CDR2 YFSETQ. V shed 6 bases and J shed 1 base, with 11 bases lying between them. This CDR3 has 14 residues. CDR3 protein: CASKPPGSYNEQFF. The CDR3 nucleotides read TGCGCCAGCAAGCCCCCCGGGTCCTACAATGAGCAGTTCTTC.

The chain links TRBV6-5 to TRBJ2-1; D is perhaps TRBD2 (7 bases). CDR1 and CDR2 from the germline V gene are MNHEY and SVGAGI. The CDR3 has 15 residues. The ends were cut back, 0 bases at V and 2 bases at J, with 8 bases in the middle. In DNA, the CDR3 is TGTGCCAGCAGTTACTCAGGGGGGGCCTACAATGAGCAGTTCTTC. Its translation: CASSYSGGAYNEQFF.

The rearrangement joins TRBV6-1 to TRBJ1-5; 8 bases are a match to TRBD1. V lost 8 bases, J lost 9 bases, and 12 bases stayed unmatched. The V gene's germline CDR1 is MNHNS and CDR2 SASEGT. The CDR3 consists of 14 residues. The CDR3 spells CASVGQGETRPQHF. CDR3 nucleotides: TGTGCCAGCGTTGGACAGGGAGAGACTCGGCCCCAGCATTTT.

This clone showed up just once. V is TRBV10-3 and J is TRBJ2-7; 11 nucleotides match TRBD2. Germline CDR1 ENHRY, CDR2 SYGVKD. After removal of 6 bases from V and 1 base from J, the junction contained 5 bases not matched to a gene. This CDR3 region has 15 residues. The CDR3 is CAIRTGLAGSYEQYF. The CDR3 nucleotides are TGTGCCATCAGGACTGGACTAGCGGGTTCCTACGAGCAGTACTTC.

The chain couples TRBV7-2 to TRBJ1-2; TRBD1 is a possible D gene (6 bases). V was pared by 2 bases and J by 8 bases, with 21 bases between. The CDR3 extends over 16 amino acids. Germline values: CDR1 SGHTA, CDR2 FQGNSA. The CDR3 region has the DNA TGTGCCAGCAGCTTATTTTACGACAGGTTAGGTTTCGGCTACACCTTC. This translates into CASSLFYDRLGFGYTF.